This TCR beta chain was obtained from a study of shared clonotypes between healthy human individuals. Study-level information: Three plates each covered CD4 naive and memory; CD8 naive two, CD8 memory one.

Study-wide findings and caveats: With a handful of donors compared, about 5.2% of naive CD4 clonotypes were shared.

This CDR3 comprises 13 residues. Germline assignment: CDR1 SGHDT and CDR2 YYEEEE. Roughly 200 ng DNA, 25,000 to 35,000 T cell genomes, went into each sorted-subset replicate PCR. Method: immunoSEQ multiplex PCR; TCRdb's copy keeps in-frame clones and lacks some. The data contain some 2,000,000 clones, roughly 96% of them singletons. A word on this clone: Its antigen is unidentified. One end of the junction varies from germline; a read error may be responsible.

The chain links TRBV5-6 to TRBJ2-3, with 14 bases identical to TRBD2. The receptor was derived from a man between 18 and 35 years old in good health. Sequenced sample: naive CD4+ T cells sorted from blood. Subset of the sample: CD45RA+ positively selected. The CDR3 DNA reads TGTGCCAGCAGCTCCGGACTAGCGGGGGGCTCGGGTTTT. Translated: CASSSGLAGGSGF.